This T cell receptor beta chain was retrieved from a study of T cell responses to AZD1222 COVID-19 vaccine. A remark on this clone: What it binds is unknown. Other DNA sequences within the sample encode an identical CDR3.

The length of the CDR3 is 15 residues. Losses at the gene ends were 7 bases for V and 1 base for J; bases not matched to a gene: 3. The germline V gene has CDR1 LNHDA and CDR2 SQIVND (reference sequence). TCRdb keeps only in-frame clones here, not all; method: immunoSEQ multiplex PCR. The top ten clones hold about 5% of a sample with just under 150,000 clones, 88% of them seen once. Study-wide points: Repertoires were sampled only after the peak T cell response. The CD4 TCRs associated with vaccination extended across spike and predominated at 160-218 and 743-854.

The clonotype comes from an adult who received the MenACWY meningococcal vaccine as a control. Here the sequenced sample was peripheral blood, taken 28 days after the second dose of the MenACWY control vaccine. The chain carries TRBV19 and TRBJ2-2; 10 bases are a match to TRBD1. CDR3 protein: CASIRTGGNTGELFF. The CDR3 DNA is TGTGCCAGTATCCGGACAGGGGGGAACACCGGGGAGCTGTTTTTT.